The rows below give T cell receptor beta chains drawn from one sample of a study of T cells in Graves' hyperthyroidism and ophthalmopathy. MiXCR, applied by TCRdb to the multiplex PCR reads, yields one record per CDR3 protein. The sample holds about 680,000 distinct CDR3 sequences, 30% to 40% seen once. The sequencing input was blood. These TCRs come from a middle-aged woman with Graves' hyperthyroidism. Each CDR3 is given with its conserved first and last residue. The order of the fields is CDR3 protein, CDR3 DNA, clone size, D gene, V gene, J gene. A D gene is named only where the DNA matches it firmly. Clone size, where shown, is once, few, many, or a class for clones that have expanded.

CDR3 protein: CASNPDADGKNTEAFF
CDR3 DNA: TGCGCCAGCAACCCAGATGCGGACGGGAAGAACACTGAAGCTTTCTTT
clone size: few
D gene: .
V gene: TRBV4-3
J gene: TRBJ1-1

CDR3 protein: CASSEVRRGTDTQYF
CDR3 DNA: TGTGCCAGCAGTGAGGTGCGTAGGGGCACAGATACGCAGTATTTT
clone size: many
D gene: .
V gene: TRBV25-1
J gene: TRBJ2-3

CDR3 protein: CSAREPLRMYQPQHF
CDR3 DNA: TGCAGTGCTAGAGAACCCCTCCGGATGTATCAGCCCCAGCATTTT
clone size: few
D gene: .
V gene: TRBV20-1
J gene: TRBJ1-5

CDR3 protein: CASSLAGGHNQPQHF
CDR3 DNA: TGTGCCAGCAGTTTGGCAGGGGGCCACAATCAGCCCCAGCATTTT
clone size: few
D gene: TRBD1
V gene: TRBV12-3/TRBV12-4
J gene: TRBJ1-5

CDR3 protein: CASSYYDRDNSPLHF
CDR3 DNA: TGTGCCAGCAGTTACTATGACAGGGACAATTCACCCCTCCACTTT
clone size: .
D gene: TRBD1
V gene: TRBV6-5
J gene: TRBJ1-6

CDR3 protein: CSVRTGGVRANTEAFF
CDR3 DNA: TGCAGCGTTCGGACAGGGGGGGTCAGGGCCAACACTGAAGCTTTCTTT
clone size: .
D gene: TRBD1
V gene: TRBV29-1
J gene: TRBJ1-1

CDR3 protein: CASSLRGEPSETQYF
CDR3 DNA: TGTGCCAGCAGCTTACGGGGGGAACCTTCTGAGACCCAGTACTTC
clone size: many
D gene: TRBD2
V gene: TRBV7-9
J gene: TRBJ2-5

CDR3 protein: CASSPPGDRGGMRSF
CDR3 DNA: TGTGCCAGCAGCCCCCCCGGAGACAGGGGGGGGATGCGATCCTTC
clone size: few
D gene: TRBD1
V gene: TRBV7-9
J gene: TRBJ1-2

CDR3 protein: CASSAGEWLETQYF
CDR3 DNA: TGTGCCAGCAGCGCAGGGGAATGGTTGGAGACCCAGTACTTC
clone size: many
D gene: .
V gene: TRBV9
J gene: TRBJ2-5

CDR3 protein: CASSFGQGWEKLFF
CDR3 DNA: TGTGCCAGCAGTTTCGGACAGGGTTGGGAAAAACTGTTTTTT
clone size: many
D gene: TRBD1
V gene: TRBV12-3/TRBV12-4
J gene: TRBJ1-4

CDR3 protein: CASSNRDSPFSSGNTIYF
CDR3 DNA: TGTGCCAGCAGCAACCGGGACAGCCCTTTCAGCTCTGGAAACACCATATATTTT
clone size: few
D gene: TRBD1
V gene: TRBV7-9
J gene: TRBJ1-3

CDR3 protein: CASSLMGGTIYF
CDR3 DNA: TGTGCCAGCAGCTTAATGGGGGGCACCATATATTTT
clone size: .
D gene: .
V gene: TRBV7-2
J gene: TRBJ1-3

CDR3 protein: CASTPRAGDYEQYF
CDR3 DNA: TGTGCCAGCACCCCTCGGGCTGGAGACTACGAGCAGTACTTC
clone size: .
D gene: .
V gene: TRBV5-6
J gene: TRBJ2-7

CDR3 protein: CASSFSGNEPQHF
CDR3 DNA: TGTGCCAGCAGTTTCTCTGGGAATGAGCCCCAGCATTTT
clone size: many
D gene: .
V gene: TRBV12-3/TRBV12-4
J gene: TRBJ1-5

CDR3 protein: CASSPGANYGYTF
CDR3 DNA: TGTGCCAGCAGCCCAGGGGCTAACTATGGCTACACCTTC
clone size: many
D gene: .
V gene: TRBV12-3/TRBV12-4
J gene: TRBJ1-2

CDR3 protein: CASSVENEQFF
CDR3 DNA: TGTGCCAGCAGCGTAGAAAATGAGCAGTTCTTC
clone size: .
D gene: .
V gene: TRBV9
J gene: TRBJ2-1

CDR3 protein: CAIANLPGQGRHEQFF
CDR3 DNA: TGTGCCATCGCAAACCTGCCGGGACAGGGGAGACATGAGCAGTTCTTC
clone size: .
D gene: TRBD1
V gene: TRBV10-3
J gene: TRBJ2-1

CDR3 protein: CSARDLTATYGYTF
CDR3 DNA: TGCAGTGCTAGAGATCTAACAGCCACCTATGGCTACACCTTC
clone size: .
D gene: .
V gene: TRBV20-1
J gene: TRBJ1-2

CDR3 protein: CASSFRRVNTEAFF
CDR3 DNA: TGTGCCAGCAGTTTTCGACGGGTGAACACTGAAGCTTTCTTT
clone size: few
D gene: .
V gene: TRBV28
J gene: TRBJ1-1

CDR3 protein: CASSSSEQQYF
CDR3 DNA: TGTGCCAGCAGTTCCTCGGAACAGCAGTACTTC
clone size: many
D gene: .
V gene: TRBV12-3/TRBV12-4
J gene: TRBJ2-7

CDR3 protein: CASNPPGTGDEKLFF
CDR3 DNA: TGTGCCAGTAACCCACCCGGGACAGGGGATGAAAAACTGTTTTTT
clone size: .
D gene: TRBD1
V gene: TRBV19
J gene: TRBJ1-4

CDR3 protein: CASSRYRGYGYTF
CDR3 DNA: TGTGCCAGCAGCCGATACAGGGGATATGGCTACACCTTC
clone size: .
D gene: TRBD1
V gene: TRBV14
J gene: TRBJ1-2

CDR3 protein: CSAREGSGLVFVF
CDR3 DNA: TGCAGTGCTAGAGAGGGCAGCGGCTTGGTTTTTGTCTTC
clone size: few
D gene: .
V gene: TRBV20-1
J gene: TRBJ1-2

CDR3 protein: CASSPGLFGHEQYF
CDR3 DNA: TGTGCCAGCAGCCCCGGACTCTTCGGGCACGAGCAGTACTTC
clone size: many
D gene: .
V gene: TRBV9
J gene: TRBJ2-7

CDR3 protein: CASSQGSHGYTF
CDR3 DNA: TGTGCCAGCAGCCAGGGGTCTCATGGCTACACCTTC
clone size: .
D gene: .
V gene: TRBV12-3/TRBV12-4
J gene: TRBJ1-2

CDR3 protein: CASSFYRGNTKAFF
CDR3 DNA: TGTGCCAGCAGCTTTTACAGGGGGAACACTAAAGCTTTCTTT
clone size: .
D gene: TRBD1
V gene: TRBV7-2
J gene: TRBJ1-1

CDR3 protein: CSARARTGDGYTF
CDR3 DNA: TGCAGTGCTAGAGCCCGGACAGGTGATGGCTACACCTTC
clone size: many
D gene: TRBD1
V gene: TRBV20-1
J gene: TRBJ1-2

CDR3 protein: CASSSLTF
CDR3 DNA: TGTGCCAGCAGTTCCCTGACTTTC
clone size: few
D gene: .
V gene: TRBV27
J gene: TRBJ2-6

CDR3 protein: CASSPGTRTNTGELFF
CDR3 DNA: TGTGCCAGCAGCCCCGGGACCCGTACGAACACCGGGGAGCTGTTTTTT
clone size: .
D gene: .
V gene: TRBV12-3/TRBV12-4
J gene: TRBJ2-2

CDR3 protein: CASSQGRSEAFF
CDR3 DNA: TGCGCCAGCAGCCAAGGACGGAGTGAAGCTTTCTTT
clone size: many
D gene: .
V gene: TRBV4-3
J gene: TRBJ1-1

CDR3 protein: CASSLETAGNTGELFF
CDR3 DNA: TGTGCCAGCAGCCTAGAGACAGCAGGGAACACCGGGGAGCTGTTTTTT
clone size: .
D gene: .
V gene: TRBV11-2
J gene: TRBJ2-2

CDR3 protein: CASSPLGSNTGELFF
CDR3 DNA: TGTGCCAGCAGTCCACTTGGTTCGAACACCGGGGAGCTGTTTTTT
clone size: many
D gene: .
V gene: TRBV12-3/TRBV12-4
J gene: TRBJ2-2

CDR3 protein: CASSDGHIQPQHF
CDR3 DNA: TGCGCCAGCAGCGACGGACATATTCAGCCCCAGCATTTT
clone size: .
D gene: .
V gene: TRBV4-1
J gene: TRBJ1-5

CDR3 protein: CASGQGLGYEQYF
CDR3 DNA: TGTGCTAGTGGTCAAGGACTCGGCTACGAGCAGTACTTC
clone size: .
D gene: .
V gene: TRBV12-5
J gene: TRBJ2-7

CDR3 protein: CASSYRQHYGYTF
CDR3 DNA: TGTGCCAGCAGTTACAGACAGCACTATGGCTACACCTTC
clone size: many
D gene: .
V gene: TRBV6-5
J gene: TRBJ1-2

CDR3 protein: CSANQEGTYSNQPQHF
CDR3 DNA: TGCAGTGCTAATCAAGAGGGGACCTATAGCAATCAGCCCCAGCATTTT
clone size: few
D gene: .
V gene: TRBV20-1
J gene: TRBJ1-5

CDR3 protein: CASSYGPQETQYF
CDR3 DNA: TGTGCCAGCAGTTACGGTCCCCAAGAGACCCAGTACTTC
clone size: many
D gene: .
V gene: TRBV6-5
J gene: TRBJ2-5

CDR3 protein: CSAGQGKYTEAFF
CDR3 DNA: TGCAGTGCTGGGCAGGGCAAATACACTGAAGCTTTCTTT
clone size: .
D gene: .
V gene: TRBV20-1
J gene: TRBJ1-1

CDR3 protein: CASSQRRTDEQYF
CDR3 DNA: TGCGCCAGCAGCCAACGTAGGACCGACGAGCAGTACTTC
clone size: many
D gene: .
V gene: TRBV4-1
J gene: TRBJ2-7

CDR3 protein: CASSQLTGVVETQYF
CDR3 DNA: TGTGCCAGCAGCCAACTCACAGGGGTTGTTGAGACCCAGTACTTC
clone size: .
D gene: TRBD1
V gene: TRBV7-9
J gene: TRBJ2-5

CDR3 protein: CATTSLEQAGNTIYF
CDR3 DNA: TGTGCCACTACCTCCCTCGAGCAGGCTGGAAACACCATATATTTT
clone size: .
D gene: .
V gene: TRBV2
J gene: TRBJ1-3

CDR3 protein: CASNLDRFFGQPQHF
CDR3 DNA: TGTGCCAGCAATCTGGACAGGTTCTTTGGGCAGCCCCAGCATTTT
clone size: many
D gene: TRBD1
V gene: TRBV6-5
J gene: TRBJ1-5

CDR3 protein: CASSPRLAGSYEQYF
CDR3 DNA: TGTGCCAGCAGCCCCCGTCTAGCGGGATCCTACGAGCAGTACTTC
clone size: many
D gene: TRBD2
V gene: TRBV6-6
J gene: TRBJ2-7